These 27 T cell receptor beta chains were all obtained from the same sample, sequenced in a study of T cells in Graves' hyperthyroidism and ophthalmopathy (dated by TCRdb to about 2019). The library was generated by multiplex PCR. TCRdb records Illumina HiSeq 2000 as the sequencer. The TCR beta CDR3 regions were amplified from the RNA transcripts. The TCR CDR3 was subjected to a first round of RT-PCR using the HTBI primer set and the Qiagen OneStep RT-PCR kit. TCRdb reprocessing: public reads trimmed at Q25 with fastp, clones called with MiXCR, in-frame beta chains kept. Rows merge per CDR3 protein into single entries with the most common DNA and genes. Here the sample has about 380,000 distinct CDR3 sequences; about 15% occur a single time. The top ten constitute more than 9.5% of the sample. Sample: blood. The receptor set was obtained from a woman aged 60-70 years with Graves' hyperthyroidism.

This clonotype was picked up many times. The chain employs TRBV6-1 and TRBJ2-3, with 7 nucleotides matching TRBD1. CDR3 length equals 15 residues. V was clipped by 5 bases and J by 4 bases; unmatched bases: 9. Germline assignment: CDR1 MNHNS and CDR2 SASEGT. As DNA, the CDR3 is TGTGCCAGCAGTCAAGGGGACAGAAGAGCAGATACGCAGTATTTT. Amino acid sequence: CASSQGDRRADTQYF.

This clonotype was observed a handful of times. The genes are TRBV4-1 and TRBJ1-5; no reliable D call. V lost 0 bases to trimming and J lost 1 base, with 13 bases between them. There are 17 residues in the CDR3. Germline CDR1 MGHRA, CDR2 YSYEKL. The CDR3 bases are TGCGCCAGCAGCCAAGATTACGCAGGCTTCAGCAATCAGCCCCAGCATTTT. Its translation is CASSQDYAGFSNQPQHF.

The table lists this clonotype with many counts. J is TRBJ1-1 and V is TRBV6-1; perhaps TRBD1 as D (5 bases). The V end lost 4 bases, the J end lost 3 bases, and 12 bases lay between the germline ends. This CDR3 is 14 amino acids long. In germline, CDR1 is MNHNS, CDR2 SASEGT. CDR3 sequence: CASSAGTDDTEAFF. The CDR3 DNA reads TGTGCCAGCAGTGCCGGGACCGACGACACTGAAGCTTTCTTT.

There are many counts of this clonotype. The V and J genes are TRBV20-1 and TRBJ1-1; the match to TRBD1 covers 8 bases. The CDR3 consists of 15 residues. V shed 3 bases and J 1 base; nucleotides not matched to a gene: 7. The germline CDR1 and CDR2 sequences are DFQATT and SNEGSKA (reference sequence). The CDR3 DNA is TGCAGTGCTAGGATGACAGGGGTTGGGAACACTGAAGCTTTCTTT. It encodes CSARMTGVGNTEAFF.

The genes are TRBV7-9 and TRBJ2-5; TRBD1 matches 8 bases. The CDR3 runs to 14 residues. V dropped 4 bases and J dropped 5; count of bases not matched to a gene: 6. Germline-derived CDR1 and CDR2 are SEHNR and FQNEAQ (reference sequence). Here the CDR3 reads CASSSTGDVETQYF. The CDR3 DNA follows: TGTGCCAGCAGCTCGACAGGGGACGTGGAGACCCAGTACTTC.

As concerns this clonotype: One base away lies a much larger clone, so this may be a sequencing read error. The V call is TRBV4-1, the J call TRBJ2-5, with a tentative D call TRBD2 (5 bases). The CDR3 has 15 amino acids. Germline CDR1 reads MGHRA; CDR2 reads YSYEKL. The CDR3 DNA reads TGCGCCAGCAGCCGATCCGCGGGTAGCGCGGAGATCCAGTACTTC. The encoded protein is CASSRSAGSAEIQYF.

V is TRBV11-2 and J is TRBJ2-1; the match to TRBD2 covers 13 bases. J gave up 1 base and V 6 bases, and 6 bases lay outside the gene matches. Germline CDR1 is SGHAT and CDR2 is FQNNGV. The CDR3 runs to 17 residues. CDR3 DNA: TGTGCCAGCAGACCCATACTAGCGGGAGGGTCCTACAATGAGCAGTTCTTC. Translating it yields CASRPILAGGSYNEQFF.

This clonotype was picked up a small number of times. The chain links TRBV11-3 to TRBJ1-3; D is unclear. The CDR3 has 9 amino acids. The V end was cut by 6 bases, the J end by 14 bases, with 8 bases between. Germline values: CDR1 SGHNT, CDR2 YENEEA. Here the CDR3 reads CASRLELYF. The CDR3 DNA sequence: TGTGCCAGCAGGCTGGAACTATATTTT.

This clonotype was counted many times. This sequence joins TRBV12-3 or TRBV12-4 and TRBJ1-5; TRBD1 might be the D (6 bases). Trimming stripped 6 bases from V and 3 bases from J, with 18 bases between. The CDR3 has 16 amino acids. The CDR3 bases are TGTGCCAGCAGAGGTCCAGGGGAGGGGGACAATCAGCCCCAGCATTTT. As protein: CASRGPGEGDNQPQHF.

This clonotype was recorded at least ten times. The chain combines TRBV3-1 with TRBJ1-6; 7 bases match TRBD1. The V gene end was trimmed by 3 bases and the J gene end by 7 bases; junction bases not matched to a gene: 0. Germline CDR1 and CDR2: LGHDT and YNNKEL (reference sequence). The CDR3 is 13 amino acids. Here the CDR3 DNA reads TGTGCCAGCAGCCAGACAGGGAATTCACCCCTCCACTTT. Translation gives CASSQTGNSPLHF.

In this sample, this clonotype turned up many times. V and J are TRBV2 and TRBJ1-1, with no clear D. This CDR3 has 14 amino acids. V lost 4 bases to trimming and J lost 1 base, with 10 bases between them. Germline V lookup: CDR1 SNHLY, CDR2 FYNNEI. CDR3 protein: CASSGGVRNTEAFF. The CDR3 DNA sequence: TGTGCCAGCAGTGGCGGGGTAAGGAACACTGAAGCTTTCTTT.

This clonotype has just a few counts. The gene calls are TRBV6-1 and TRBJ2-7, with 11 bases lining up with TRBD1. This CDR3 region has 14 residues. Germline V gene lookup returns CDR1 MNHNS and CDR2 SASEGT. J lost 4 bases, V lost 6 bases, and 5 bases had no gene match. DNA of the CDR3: TGTGCCAGCAGCCAGGACAGGGGGCTGTACGAGCAGTACTTC. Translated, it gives CASSQDRGLYEQYF.

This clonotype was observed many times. CDR3 in amino acids: CASSVSPGAGSPLHF. For the CDR3, the DNA is TGTGCCAGCAGTGTCTCCCCAGGGGCAGGGTCACCCCTCCACTTT. This chain connects TRBV28 to TRBJ1-6, with D possibly TRBD1 on 6 matching bases. The CDR3 has 15 amino acids. The germline V gene encodes CDR1 MDHEN and CDR2 SYDVKM. The V and J ends lost 5 bases and 10 bases respectively, with 18 bases between them.

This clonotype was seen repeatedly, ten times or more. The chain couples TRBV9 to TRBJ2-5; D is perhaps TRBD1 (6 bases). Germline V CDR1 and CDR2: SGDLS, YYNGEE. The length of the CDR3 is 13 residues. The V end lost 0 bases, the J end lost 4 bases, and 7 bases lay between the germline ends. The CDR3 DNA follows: TGTGCCAGCAGCGTAGTAGGGGGAGAGACCCAGTACTTC. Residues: CASSVVGGETQYF.

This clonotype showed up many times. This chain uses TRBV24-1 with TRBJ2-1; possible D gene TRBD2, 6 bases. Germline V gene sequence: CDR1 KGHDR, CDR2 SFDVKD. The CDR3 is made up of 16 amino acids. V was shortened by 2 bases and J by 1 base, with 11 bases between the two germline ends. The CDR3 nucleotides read TGTGCCACCAGTGATTCGTGGGGGGAATCCTACAATGAGCAGTTCTTC. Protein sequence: CATSDSWGESYNEQFF.

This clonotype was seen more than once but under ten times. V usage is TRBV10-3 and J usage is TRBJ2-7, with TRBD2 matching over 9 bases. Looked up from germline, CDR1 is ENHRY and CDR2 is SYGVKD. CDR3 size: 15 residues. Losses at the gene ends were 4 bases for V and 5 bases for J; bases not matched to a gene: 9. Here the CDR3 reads CAISGREGHGNEQYF. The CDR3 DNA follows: TGTGCCATCAGTGGGCGGGAGGGCCATGGGAACGAGCAGTACTTC.

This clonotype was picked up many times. The CDR3, as DNA: TGTGCCAGCAGCCGAGGACAGGGTATCAACATTCAGTACTTC. It yields the protein CASSRGQGINIQYF. V is TRBV9 and J is TRBJ2-4, with 8 bases lining up with TRBD1. The CDR3 length is 14 residues. The V and J ends lost 4 bases and 7 bases, in that order; junction bases with no gene match: 7. CDR1 and CDR2 (germline): SGDLS, YYNGEE.

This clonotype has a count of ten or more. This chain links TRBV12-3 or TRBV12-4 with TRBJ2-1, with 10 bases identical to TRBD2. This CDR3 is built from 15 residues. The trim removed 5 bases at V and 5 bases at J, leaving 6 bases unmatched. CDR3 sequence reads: CASSPSGSWHNEQFF. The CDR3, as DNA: TGTGCCAGCAGTCCTAGCGGGAGTTGGCACAATGAGCAGTTCTTC.

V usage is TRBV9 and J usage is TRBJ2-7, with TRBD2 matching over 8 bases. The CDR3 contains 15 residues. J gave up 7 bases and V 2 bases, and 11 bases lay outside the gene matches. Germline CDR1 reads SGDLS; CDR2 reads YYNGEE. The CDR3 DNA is TGTGCCAGCAGCGTGGGACTAGAGTTGAGGAGGGAGCAGTACTTC. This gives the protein CASSVGLELRREQYF.

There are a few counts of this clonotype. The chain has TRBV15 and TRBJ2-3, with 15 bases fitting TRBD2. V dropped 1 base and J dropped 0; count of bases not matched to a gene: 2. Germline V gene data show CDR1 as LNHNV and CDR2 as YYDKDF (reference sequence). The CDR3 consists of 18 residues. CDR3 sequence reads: CATSRGTSGRVSTDTQYF. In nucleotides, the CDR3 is TGTGCCACCAGCAGAGGGACTAGCGGGAGGGTCAGCACAGATACGCAGTATTTT.

The CDR3 sequence: CSGKRLTGRSYGYTF. The DNA for the CDR3 is TGCAGCGGGAAAAGACTGACAGGGAGATCCTATGGCTACACCTTC. The chain has TRBV29-1 and TRBJ1-2, with 7 bases lining up with TRBD1. The V gene's germline CDR1 is SQVTM and CDR2 ANQGSEA. The CDR3 is made up of 15 amino acids. V lost 7 bases and J lost 4; bases outside the gene matches: 15. Full variable domain (missing parts from reference TRBV29-1 and TRBJ1-2): SAVISQKPSRDICQRGTSLTIQCQVDSQVTMMFWYRQQPGQSLTLIATANQGSEATYESGFVIDKFPISRPNLTFSTLTVSNMSPEDSSIYLCSGKRLTGRSYGYTFGSGTRLTVV.

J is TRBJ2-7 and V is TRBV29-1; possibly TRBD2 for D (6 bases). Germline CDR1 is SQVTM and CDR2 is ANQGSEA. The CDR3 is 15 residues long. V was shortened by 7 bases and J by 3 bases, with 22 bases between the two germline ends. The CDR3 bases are TGCAGCGCTACACCGGAGGGGCGAAGAGTCTACGAGCAGTACTTC. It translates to CSATPEGRRVYEQYF.

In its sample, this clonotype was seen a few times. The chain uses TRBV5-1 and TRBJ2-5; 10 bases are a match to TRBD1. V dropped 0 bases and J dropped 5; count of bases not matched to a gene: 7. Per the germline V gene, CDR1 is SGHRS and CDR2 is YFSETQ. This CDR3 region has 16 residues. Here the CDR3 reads CASSLDPPGQGETQYF. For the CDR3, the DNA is TGCGCCAGCAGCTTGGACCCACCGGGACAGGGGGAGACCCAGTACTTC.

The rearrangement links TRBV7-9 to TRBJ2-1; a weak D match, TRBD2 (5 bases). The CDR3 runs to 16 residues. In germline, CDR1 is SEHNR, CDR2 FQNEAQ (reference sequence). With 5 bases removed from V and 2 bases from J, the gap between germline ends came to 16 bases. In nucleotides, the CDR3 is TGTGCCAGCAGCCCGGAGGTCCGGGAAACCTACAATGAGCAGTTCTTC. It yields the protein CASSPEVRETYNEQFF.

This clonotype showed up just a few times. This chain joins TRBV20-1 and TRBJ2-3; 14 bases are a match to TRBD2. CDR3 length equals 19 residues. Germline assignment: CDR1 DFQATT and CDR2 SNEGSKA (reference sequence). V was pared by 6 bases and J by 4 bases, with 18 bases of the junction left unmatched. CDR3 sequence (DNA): TGCAGTGCGATCACCGGGACTAGCGGGAGTAGGAGGAGCGCAGATACGCAGTATTTT. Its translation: CSAITGTSGSRRSADTQYF.

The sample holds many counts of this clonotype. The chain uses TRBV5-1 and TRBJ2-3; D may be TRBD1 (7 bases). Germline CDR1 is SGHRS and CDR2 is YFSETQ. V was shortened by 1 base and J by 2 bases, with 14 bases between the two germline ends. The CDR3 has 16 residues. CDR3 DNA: TGCGCCAGCAGCTTGCTTGGAGGGGGCTTCACAGATACGCAGTATTTT. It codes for CASSLLGGGFTDTQYF.

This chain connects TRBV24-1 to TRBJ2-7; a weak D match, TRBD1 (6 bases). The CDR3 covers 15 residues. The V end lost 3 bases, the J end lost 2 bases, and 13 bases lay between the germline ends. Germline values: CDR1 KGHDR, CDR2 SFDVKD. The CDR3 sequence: CATSDRGQSTYEQYF. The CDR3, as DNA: TGTGCCACCAGTGATAGAGGACAGAGCACCTACGAGCAGTACTTC.